Below, 5 T cell receptor beta chains from the same sample are listed, as sequenced in a study of cytomegalovirus exposure and HLA in healthy donors. Primers for the PCR totalled 60 Vbeta and 13 Jbeta. Assay used: immunoSEQ multiplex PCR; TCRdb lists only in-frame clones, some missing. The sample lists 250,000 to 350,000 clones, about nine tenths occurring once. Input material: PBMCs. The receptors here all came from a man in his forties in good health and CMV-seropositive.

V and J are TRBV10-2 and TRBJ2-1, with D tentatively TRBD1 (6 bases). The CDR3 totals 16 residues. Germline CDR1 and CDR2: WSHSY and SAAADI. Trimming took 8 bases from V and 5 from J, leaving 22 bases between them. The chain's CDR3 is CASQRHRDNYNNEQFF. CDR3 nucleotides: TGCGCCAGCCAGAGACACCGGGACAATTACAACAATGAGCAGTTCTTC.

The chain has TRBV30 and TRBJ2-7; unclear D gene. The germline V and J ends were trimmed by 0 bases and 2 bases, with 8 bases remaining between them. Germline V CDR1 and CDR2: GTSNPN, SVGIG (reference sequence). This CDR3 has 13 amino acids. In DNA, the CDR3 is TGTGCCTGGAGTGTAGGAGATCCCTACGAGCAGTACTTC. Protein product: CAWSVGDPYEQYF.

The chain combines TRBV9 with TRBJ2-7; the D gene is possibly TRBD2 (6 bases). The V end lost 0 bases, the J end lost 2 bases, and 9 bases lay between the germline ends. CDR1 is SGDLS, CDR2 YYNGEE, per germline. The CDR3 spans 14 residues. CDR3 in DNA: TGTGCCAGCAGCGTAGCCGGAGGGCCCTACGAGCAGTACTTC. Residues: CASSVAGGPYEQYF.

The chain is built from TRBV14 and TRBJ2-2; 9 bases map to TRBD2. The length of the CDR3 is 18 residues. V shed 3 bases and J 5 bases; nucleotides not matched to a gene: 13. Germline V gene sequence: CDR1 SGHDN, CDR2 FVKESK. CDR3 loop: CASSHGGLAEHQTGELFF. The DNA for the CDR3 is TGTGCCAGCAGCCATGGGGGACTAGCAGAACACCAAACCGGGGAGCTGTTTTTT.

The chain couples TRBV27 to TRBJ2-7, with TRBD1 as a possible D gene (5 bases). The V end lost 5 bases, the J end lost 3 bases, and 11 bases lay between the germline ends. CDR1 and CDR2 from the germline V gene are MNHEY and SMNVEV (reference sequence). The CDR3 totals 13 residues. The CDR3 DNA reads as TGTGCCAGCAGTACATCACAGGTCTACGAGCAGTACTTC. It specifies CASSTSQVYEQYF.